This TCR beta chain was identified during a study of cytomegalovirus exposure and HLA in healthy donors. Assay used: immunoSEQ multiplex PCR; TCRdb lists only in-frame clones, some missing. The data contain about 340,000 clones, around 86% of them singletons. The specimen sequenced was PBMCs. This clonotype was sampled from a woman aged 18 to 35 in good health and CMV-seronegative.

The CDR3 spells CASSSRQGHGASYGYTF. CDR3 DNA sequence: TGTGCCAGCAGCTCCAGACAGGGTCACGGGGCGAGCTATGGCTACACCTTC. The rearrangement links TRBV27 to TRBJ1-2; 7 bases line up with TRBD1. This CDR3 region has 17 residues. Trimming cost V 6 bases and J 4 bases; bases outside gene matches: 17. Germline V gene lookup returns CDR1 MNHEY and CDR2 SMNVEV (reference sequence).